This passage covers 13 T cell receptor beta chains from one sample sequenced in a study of a mutant IDH1 vaccine in newly diagnosed glioma. TCRdb's copy holds only in-frame clones and misses some; the assay was immunoSEQ multiplex PCR. The data contain under 30,000 clones, approximately 88% of them seen just once; the ten biggest clones take up about 3%. These receptors' antigens are unknown. Regarding time point: week 47, end of study. The content of each vaccine dose was 300 ug of mutant IDH1 20-mer peptide, and topical imiquimod accompanied it. Here the sequenced sample was PBMCs, taken from a glioma patient whose treatment included an IDH1 peptide vaccine. The receptor set was obtained from a man aged 35 to 55 with glioma.

The chain employs TRBV11-2 and TRBJ2-1; D not resolved. CDR3 length equals 15 residues. Germline assignment: CDR1 SGHAT and CDR2 FQNNGV. V lost 3 bases and J lost 1, with 10 bases in between. The CDR3 nucleotides are TGTGCCAGCAGCTTTCTAGTTCGGTCCTACAATGAGCAGTTCTTC. This sequence encodes CASSFLVRSYNEQFF.

CDR3 nucleotides: TGCGCCAGCAGCCAAGTCGACCGGCGGGGCGAGCAGTACTTC. Translating gives CASSQVDRRGEQYF. V usage is TRBV4-1 and J usage is TRBJ2-7, with a weak D call TRBD2 (6 bases). CDR3 length: 14 amino acids. CDR1 and CDR2 from the germline V gene are MGHRA and YSYEKL. V was clipped by 1 base and J by 6 bases, with 13 bases between them.

This chain connects TRBV14 to TRBJ2-1, with 9 nucleotides matching TRBD2. Germline V lookup: CDR1 SGHDN, CDR2 FVKESK. The CDR3 extends over 17 amino acids. V gave up 0 bases and J gave up 7 bases; unmatched junction bases: 10. The CDR3: CASSQDLRLAVYNEQFF. The CDR3 nucleotides read TGTGCCAGCAGCCAAGATCTACGACTAGCGGTCTATAATGAGCAGTTCTTC.

This clone has a handful of counts. The CDR3 region is CASSSPDRDETQYF. The CDR3 DNA is TGTGCCAGCAGTTCCCCGGACAGGGACGAGACCCAGTACTTC. The J gene is TRBJ2-5, the V gene TRBV28, with 8 bases fitting TRBD1. Germline V gives CDR1 MDHEN, CDR2 SYDVKM. V lost 4 bases and J lost 5; bases outside the gene matches: 6. The CDR3 contains 14 residues. Together with reference TRBV28 and TRBJ2-5, the CDR3 gives the full variable domain: DVKVTQSSRYLVKRTGEKVFLECVQDMDHENMFWYRQDPGLGLRLIYFSYDVKMKEKGDIPEGYSVSREKKERFSLILESASTNQTSMYLCASSSPDRDETQYFGPGTRLLVL.

About this clone itself: The junction and the germline gene differ at one end; a read error may be behind it. The rearrangement joins TRBV5-4 to TRBJ2-7; D perhaps matches TRBD1 (6 bases). From germline, CDR1 is SGHNT and CDR2 YYREEE (reference sequence). The length of the CDR3 is 12 residues. The CDR3 coding sequence is TGTGCCAGCAGCCAGGGGAGACGGGCCAATGTCTTC. Its translation: CASSQGRRANVF.

This sequence joins TRBV6-5 and TRBJ2-1; 7 bases are shared with TRBD1. V dropped 4 bases and J dropped 1; count of bases not matched to a gene: 4. The CDR3 covers 15 residues. Germline V CDR1 and CDR2: MNHEY, SVGAGI. The CDR3 nucleotides read TGTGCCAGCAGTTTAAGGGACAGTTCCTACAATGAGCAGTTCTTC. It is translated as CASSLRDSSYNEQFF.

This chain joins TRBV5-4 and TRBJ2-6, with D unresolved. The CDR3 runs to 15 residues. In germline, CDR1 is SGHNT, CDR2 YYREEE (reference sequence). Deletions cut 0 bases from V and 0 bases from J, with 4 bases between. The DNA of the CDR3 is TGTGCCAGCAGCTTGGGTGCCTCTGGGGCCAACGTCCTGACTTTC. It codes for CASSLGASGANVLTF.

The chain carries TRBV15 and TRBJ2-1, with 7 bases matching TRBD1. The CDR3 has 19 residues. CDR1 is LNHNV, CDR2 YYDKDF, per germline (reference sequence). Trimming took 3 bases from V and 0 from J; bases not matched to a gene: 14. The CDR3 here is CATSSSGTVLQSSYNEQFF. The DNA for the CDR3 is TGTGCCACCAGCAGCTCCGGGACAGTACTACAGAGCTCCTACAATGAGCAGTTCTTC.

The gene calls are TRBV19 and TRBJ1-4; TRBD1 agrees at 9 bases. J was trimmed by 2 bases and V by 5 bases; bases with no gene match: 9. Germline CDR1 and CDR2: LNHDA and SQIVND (reference sequence). CDR3 size: 17 residues. CDR3 amino acids: CASSPPGQGPTNEKLFF. The CDR3 DNA reads TGTGCCAGTAGTCCTCCGGGACAGGGACCCACTAATGAAAAACTGTTTTTT.

The sample holds a few counts of this clone. The CDR3 region has the DNA TGTGCCAGCAGTACAAGGCAGGTTAACACTGAAGCTTTCTTT. Translated: CASSTRQVNTEAFF. The chain has TRBV2 and TRBJ1-1; D remains ambiguous. Germline-derived CDR1 and CDR2 are SNHLY and FYNNEI. This CDR3 is 14 amino acids long. Between the trimmed V and J ends, which lost 5 bases and 2 bases, there was a span of 12 bases.

The chain joins TRBV6-6 to TRBJ2-5; 9 nucleotides match TRBD2. This CDR3 has 16 residues. The germline CDR1 and CDR2 sequences are MNHNY and SVGAGI (reference sequence). The junction had 7 bases not matched to a gene; V was cut back by 4 bases and J by 1 base. The CDR3 loop is CASSSPGTSSQETQYF. The CDR3 nucleotides read TGTGCCAGCAGTTCCCCCGGGACTAGCAGCCAAGAGACCCAGTACTTC.

This chain connects TRBV2 to TRBJ1-1; D gene unclear. Germline V gene sequence: CDR1 SNHLY, CDR2 FYNNEI. This CDR3 has 14 residues. Deletions cut 6 bases from V and 0 bases from J, with 11 bases between. The CDR3 loop reads CASRLRFMNTEAFF. The CDR3 nucleotides read TGTGCCAGCAGGCTCAGATTCATGAACACTGAAGCTTTCTTT.

The chain recombines TRBV29-1 with TRBJ2-5, with a weak D call TRBD2 (7 bases). CDR3 length: 15 residues. Germline V gene data show CDR1 as SQVTM and CDR2 as ANQGSEA. Trimming removed 2 bases from V and 2 bases from J, with 15 bases in between. In nucleotides, the CDR3 is TGCAGCGTTGAACGGGGGGACAAACCACAAGAGACCCAGTACTTC. The encoded protein is CSVERGDKPQETQYF.